This TCR beta chain was sequenced in a study of cytomegalovirus exposure and HLA in healthy donors. Study details: Earlier findings included roughly 120 million unique TCR beta sequences obtained from approximately 170 million T cells.

Note on this clone: Its specificity is unknown.

In germline, CDR1 is SGHTA, CDR2 FQGTGA. V was trimmed by 5 bases and J by 2 bases, leaving 9 bases between them. The CDR3 is made up of 13 amino acids. Study results and limitations: Later analysis identified a missense DCLRE1C variant that was linked to TCR beta V- and J-gene trimming. The presence/absence work took it that sequencing depth was about the same across donors.

60 Vbeta and 13 Jbeta primers were used in PCR. TCRdb's table, derived via immunoSEQ multiplex PCR, lists solely in-frame clones and lacks some. The sample consists of approximately 240,000 clones, about 81% of them appearing once. The genes are TRBV7-3 and TRBJ1-2; a possible D gene is TRBD1 (6 bases). This clonotype originated in a woman aged 40 to 55 in good health and CMV-seropositive. Input material: PBMCs. The CDR3 sequence is CASSQTGNYGYTF. CDR3 nucleotides: TGTGCCAGCAGCCAGACAGGAAACTATGGCTACACCTTC.